What follows are 12 T cell receptor beta chains derived from one specimen sequenced in a study of T cell clonality in common variable immunodeficiency. Here immunoSEQ multiplex PCR was the method, and the copy in TCRdb shows in-frame clones only, minus some. The record shows roughly 50,000 clones for this sample, with no singletons present. Sequencing was performed on peripheral blood mononuclear cells. The receptors were gathered from a person aged 18 to 75 in good health.

In this sample, this clone turned up a few times. The read ends 3 residues before the CDR3 terminus; that terminus is restored from the germline J gene. The chain carries TRBV30 and TRBJ2-2; possible D gene TRBD1, 7 bases. CDR3 length equals 19 residues. Per germline, CDR1 GTSNPN and CDR2 SVGIG (reference sequence). The part of the CDR3 DNA that was read is TGTGCCTGGAGTGTGGGAGGTACCTCAGGGGGATTCGGTTATTCACCG. Amino acid sequence: CAWSVGGTSGGFGYSP. The entire CDR3 reads CAWSVGGTSGGFGYSPLFF. Variable domain in full (rest from reference TRBV30 and TRBJ2-2): SQTIHQWPATLVQPVGSPLSLECTVEGTSNPNLYWYRQAAGRGLQLLFYSVGIGQISSEVPQNLSASRPQDRQFILSSKKLLLSDSGFYLCAWSVGGTSGGFGYSPLFFGEGSRLTVL.

Ten or more counts support this clone. From the germline J gene comes the end of the CDR3, since the read stops 3 residues before it. The chain employs TRBV4-1 and TRBJ2-3; D gene unclear. V gave up 0 bases and J gave up 4 bases, with 5 bases separating them. The V gene's germline CDR1 is MGHRA and CDR2 YSYEKL. CDR3 size: 13 residues. The sequenced CDR3 bases are TGCGCCAGCAGCCAAGATCGGTCAGATACG. It is translated as CASSQDRSDT. The complete CDR3 reads CASSQDRSDTQYF.

This clone was observed many times. The read halts 3 residues ahead of the CDR3 end, with the missing end drawn from the germline J gene. The genes are TRBV19 and TRBJ1-4, with unresolved D. This CDR3 is built from 16 residues. The V end lost 5 bases, the J end lost 0 bases, and 13 bases lay between the germline ends. Per germline, CDR1 LNHDA and CDR2 SQIVND (reference sequence). Incomplete CDR3 DNA: TGTGCCAGTAGTCGCCAGGCAATCGCAACTAATGAAAAA. Protein: CASSRQAIATNEK. The full CDR3 protein reads CASSRQAIATNEKLFF.

This clone was seen ten or more times. CDR3 bases read: TGTGCCAGTAGACCCGTCGATGGGGCCACAGATACG. This gives the protein CASRPVDGATDT. Given in full, the CDR3 is CASRPVDGATDTQYF. The chain combines TRBV19 with TRBJ2-3, with D maybe TRBD1 (5 bases). The sequence runs out 3 residues before the end of the CDR3; the remainder is reconstructed from the germline J gene. In germline, CDR1 is LNHDA, CDR2 SQIVND (reference sequence). This CDR3 is 15 amino acids long. Trimming removed 6 bases from V and 2 bases from J, with 15 bases in between.

This clone was detected ten times or more. The CDR3 region is CASSQVPLAQRDYEQYF. CDR3 DNA (partial): TGCGCCAGCAGCCAAGTACCACTAGCGCAGAGAGACTACGAG. The V and J genes are TRBV4-1 and TRBJ2-7; TRBD2 agrees at 7 bases. The read halts 3 residues ahead of the CDR3 end, with the missing end drawn from the germline J gene. V lost 1 base and J lost 3; bases outside the gene matches: 12. The CDR3 length is 17 residues. Per the germline V gene, CDR1 is MGHRA and CDR2 is YSYEKL.

The table lists this clone with many counts. The sequenced fragment ends 3 residues before the CDR3 boundary, so the rest is inferred from the germline J gene. The chain employs TRBV20-1 and TRBJ2-3; 10 bases align to TRBD2. Germline V CDR1 and CDR2: DFQATT, SNEGSKA (reference sequence). The CDR3 runs to 15 residues. With 3 bases clipped from V and 2 bases from J, the junction kept 5 bases outside the gene matches. The CDR3 sequence is CSASTTSGYTDTQYF. The sequenced part of the CDR3 DNA is TGCAGTGCTAGCACGACTAGCGGGTACACAGATACG.

This clone was recorded many times. The observed sequence ends 3 residues before the CDR3 terminus, with the missing tail filled in from the germline J gene. The V and J genes are TRBV11-3 and TRBJ2-3; 7 nucleotides line up with TRBD1. V dropped 1 base and J dropped 0; count of bases not matched to a gene: 1. Germline V gene data show CDR1 as SGHNT and CDR2 as YENEEA. The CDR3 has 15 amino acids. The DNA read from the CDR3 is TGTGCCAGCAGCTTAGGACAGGGAAGCACAGATACG. Amino acid sequence: CASSLGQGSTDT. The entire CDR3 protein reads CASSLGQGSTDTQYF.

This clone was seen ten or more times. The CDR3 end lies 3 residues beyond the end of the read and is filled in from the germline J gene. The rearrangement uses TRBV19 and TRBJ2-2; D is undetermined. Germline CDR1 and CDR2: LNHDA and SQIVND (reference sequence). The CDR3 loop spans 15 amino acids. Trimming shortened V by 5 bases and J by 2 bases, and 12 bases separated the two germline ends. This CDR3 reads CASSSLQANTGELFF. The part of the CDR3 DNA that was read is TGTGCCAGTAGTTCCCTCCAGGCAAACACCGGGGAG.

This clone was seen ten or more times. The read ends 3 residues before the CDR3 terminus; that terminus is restored from the germline J gene. The chain couples TRBV20-1 to TRBJ2-2; D is ambiguous. Trimming removed 0 bases at V and 1 base at J, with 6 bases between. Germline V gives CDR1 DFQATT, CDR2 SNEGSKA (reference sequence). The CDR3 is 14 amino acids. CDR3 loop: CSAREARNTGELFF. CDR3 DNA (partial): TGCAGTGCTAGAGAGGCTAGGAACACCGGGGAG.

This clone was seen only a few times. Read data end 3 residues before the CDR3 end; the end is taken from the germline J gene. The genes are TRBV6-2 or TRBV6-3 and TRBJ1-6; 8 bases agree with TRBD1. The CDR3 spans 15 residues. The J segment lost 8 bases and the V segment lost 2 bases, leaving 5 bases of the junction unmatched. Germline V gene data show CDR1 as MNHEY and CDR2 as SVGEGT. Incomplete CDR3 DNA: TGTGCCAGCAGTTACACGACAGGGGAGGATTCACCC. The encoded protein is CASSYTTGEDSP. The complete CDR3 protein is CASSYTTGEDSPLHF.

This clone was detected a few times. The sequence runs out 3 residues before the end of the CDR3; the remainder is reconstructed from the germline J gene. The chain uses TRBV7-9 and TRBJ2-4; D might be TRBD2 (5 bases). With 3 bases removed from V and 8 bases from J, the gap between germline ends came to 8 bases. Per germline, CDR1 SEHNR and CDR2 FQNEAQ (reference sequence). The CDR3 sequence is 12 residues long. The covered CDR3 bases are TGTGCCAGCAGCTTTATCGGGGACATT. Its protein product is CASSFIGDI. In full, the CDR3 is CASSFIGDIQYF.

This clone came up a few times. Mismatch with germline at one junction end may stem from a read error. Read data end 3 residues before the CDR3 end; the end is taken from the germline J gene. The sample carries other DNA sequences with the same CDR3. The chain employs TRBV18 and TRBJ1-3; D uncertain. Germline loops: CDR1 KGHSH, CDR2 LQKENI. This CDR3 has 16 amino acids. CDR3 loop: CASSLTPRTSGNTIYF. Incomplete CDR3 DNA: TGTGCCAGCTCCCTAACCCCCCGGACTTCTGGAAACACG.